What follows are 28 T cell receptor beta chains derived from one specimen sequenced in a study of blood T cell repertoires in COVID-19. Assay used: immunoSEQ multiplex PCR; TCRdb lists only in-frame clones, some missing. The table includes hundreds of thousands of clones, approximately 87% detected once. Material: peripheral blood. The receptors were sampled from a woman aged 50 to 60 with COVID-19, enrolled during active disease.

The chain employs TRBV29-1 and TRBJ1-4; no clear D. Germline-derived CDR1 and CDR2 are SQVTM and ANQGSEA. Trimming cost V 7 bases and J 6 bases, with 18 bases left between them. This CDR3 is built from 14 residues. DNA of the CDR3: TGCAGCGCCCAGCGGGGAGGTAGGGATGAAAAACTGTTTTTT. Translation: CSAQRGGRDEKLFF.

This clone was recorded only once. The V call is TRBV6-5, the J call TRBJ2-1, with 8 bases identical to TRBD1. CDR1 MNHEY and CDR2 SVGAGI come from the germline V gene. Trimming removed 6 bases from V and 7 bases from J; junction bases left unmatched: 8. The CDR3 contains 14 residues. CDR3 nucleotide sequence: TGTGCCAGCAGACCGACAGGGGATGATAATGAGCAGTTCTTC. It encodes CASRPTGDDNEQFF.

The sample holds one count of this clone. The chain is built from TRBV4-1 and TRBJ2-3; tentative D call: TRBD2 (6 bases). CDR3 length: 18 residues. Germline loops: CDR1 MGHRA, CDR2 YSYEKL. Trimming left V 0 bases short and J 0 bases short, with 16 bases between. The CDR3 sequence: CASSQDDWLAKSTDTQYF. The DNA for the CDR3 is TGCGCCAGCAGCCAAGATGATTGGCTAGCGAAGAGCACAGATACGCAGTATTTT.

The rearrangement uses TRBV4-1 and TRBJ2-7; 11 nucleotides agree with TRBD2. CDR1 and CDR2 (germline): MGHRA, YSYEKL. The CDR3 is made up of 16 amino acids. Trimming removed 2 bases from V and 2 bases from J; junction bases left unmatched: 5. The CDR3 sequence: CASSQPLAGATYEQYF. The CDR3, as DNA: TGCGCCAGCAGCCAACCACTAGCGGGGGCAACCTACGAGCAGTACTTC.

The rearrangement uses TRBV20-1 and TRBJ1-3, with D perhaps TRBD1 (5 bases). Germline lookup yields CDR1 DFQATT and CDR2 SNEGSKA (reference sequence). The CDR3 contains 15 residues. V lost 3 bases and J 0 bases, leaving 12 bases between the germline ends. CDR3 DNA sequence: TGCAGTGCTAGTTGGGGGGGAAGCTCTGGAAACACCATATATTTT. Translation gives CSASWGGSSGNTIYF.

This sequence joins TRBV11-3 and TRBJ2-5, with D perhaps matching TRBD1 (6 bases). This CDR3 contains 16 residues. With 5 bases removed from V and 0 bases from J, the gap between germline ends came to 16 bases. The germline V gene encodes CDR1 SGHNT and CDR2 YENEEA. The CDR3 reads CASSIGLRDNQETQYF. The CDR3 bases are TGTGCCAGCAGCATCGGGCTCCGGGACAACCAAGAGACCCAGTACTTC.

CDR3 sequence reads: CASSAEGQLSYNEQFF. The CDR3 DNA reads as TGTGCCAGCAGTGCAGAGGGACAGCTCTCCTACAATGAGCAGTTCTTC. V and J are TRBV6-1 and TRBJ2-1, with 7 nucleotides matching TRBD1. CDR1 and CDR2 from the germline V gene are MNHNS and SASEGT. Germline trimming cut 4 bases from V and 0 bases from J; bases unmatched to any gene: 6. The CDR3 spans 16 residues.

The chain links TRBV6-6 to TRBJ2-3; 10 bases agree with TRBD2. The CDR3 sequence is 15 residues long. V shed 7 bases and J 6 bases; nucleotides not matched to a gene: 10. Germline V gives CDR1 MNHNY, CDR2 SVGAGI (reference sequence). The CDR3 DNA reads as TGTGCCAGCACCGATAGCGGGAGGTGGTCCGATACGCAGTATTTT. Protein product: CASTDSGRWSDTQYF.

This clone was found a few times. The chain's CDR3 is CASSLGVGSGLGETQYF. The CDR3 nucleotides are TGTGCCAGCAGCTTAGGCGTCGGTAGCGGGCTGGGGGAGACCCAGTACTTC. V gene TRBV7-9 combines with J gene TRBJ2-5; the match to TRBD2 covers 7 bases. Looked up from germline, CDR1 is SEHNR and CDR2 is FQNEAQ (reference sequence). V shed 1 base, J shed 5 bases, and the junction held 13 bases outside the gene matches. CDR3 length: 17 residues.

The chain employs TRBV4-2 and TRBJ2-1; TRBD2 agrees at 13 bases. The CDR3 loop spans 18 amino acids. Per the germline V gene, CDR1 is LGHNA and CDR2 is YNFKEQ. J gave up 6 bases and V 0 bases, and 8 bases lay outside the gene matches. CDR3 sequence reads: CASSQDTVLAGGPNEQFF. Here the CDR3 DNA reads TGTGCCAGCAGCCAAGATACCGTACTAGCGGGAGGGCCCAATGAGCAGTTCTTC.

This sequence joins TRBV10-3 and TRBJ2-7, with TRBD2 identical over 9 bases. The CDR3 runs 16 residues. With V trimmed by 5 bases and J by 3 bases, 11 bases remained unmatched. Germline lookup yields CDR1 ENHRY and CDR2 SYGVKD. CDR3 residues: CAISKSPGLADYEQYF. In DNA, the CDR3 is TGTGCCATCAGTAAATCTCCGGGACTAGCAGACTACGAGCAGTACTTC.

The chain is built from TRBV6-5 and TRBJ2-2, with TRBD2 matching 7 bases. Germline V gives CDR1 MNHEY, CDR2 SVGAGI. CDR3 length equals 16 residues. Losses at the gene ends were 2 bases for V and 2 bases for J; bases not matched to a gene: 5. The chain's CDR3 is CASSYPSGGNTGELFF. Written as DNA, the CDR3 is TGTGCCAGCAGTTACCCCTCGGGGGGAAACACCGGGGAGCTGTTTTTT.

The chain recombines TRBV3-1 (or the pseudogene TRBV3-2) with TRBJ1-2; no reliable D call. This CDR3 spans 16 amino acids. CDR1 and CDR2 (germline): LGHDT, YNNKEL (reference sequence). V lost 1 base to trimming and J lost 0 bases, with 12 bases between them. The CDR3 region has the DNA TGTGCCAGCAGCCAAGGGCAAAGAGGAACTAACTATGGCTACACCTTC. Its protein product is CASSQGQRGTNYGYTF.

CDR3 residues: CASSLDQAGGADTQYF. CDR3 sequence (DNA): TGTGCCAGCAGCTTAGATCAGGCGGGAGGGGCAGATACGCAGTATTTT. This chain joins TRBV11-3 and TRBJ2-3; 9 bases line up with TRBD2. Trimming took 0 bases from V and 4 from J; bases not matched to a gene: 5. Germline CDR1 and CDR2: SGHNT and YENEEA. The CDR3 is 16 amino acids.

The chain uses TRBV5-1 and TRBJ2-7; D perhaps matches TRBD1 (5 bases). V was cut by 0 bases and J by 4 bases, with 11 bases left in between. The CDR3 spans 14 residues. Germline-derived CDR1 and CDR2 are SGHRS and YFSETQ. The CDR3 protein is CASSLEAGSYEQYF. The CDR3 DNA follows: TGCGCCAGCAGCTTGGAGGCAGGGTCGTACGAGCAGTACTTC.

This chain connects TRBV5-1 to TRBJ1-4; no clear D gene. Germline V gene lookup returns CDR1 SGHRS and CDR2 YFSETQ. Trimming removed 2 bases at V and 4 bases at J, with 9 bases between. This CDR3 region has 14 residues. The CDR3 DNA is TGCGCCAGCAGCTTACAGACTAGTAATGAAAAACTGTTTTTT. This sequence encodes CASSLQTSNEKLFF.

The CDR3 DNA reads TGTGCCAGCAGACTAGCGGGAGGGTCCTACAATGAGCAGTTCTTC. Protein: CASRLAGGSYNEQFF. This chain uses TRBV3-1 (or the pseudogene TRBV3-2) with TRBJ2-1, with TRBD2 matching over 13 bases. This CDR3 spans 15 amino acids. Germline V CDR1 and CDR2: LGHDT, YNNKEL (reference sequence). J gave up 1 base and V 6 bases, and 0 bases lay outside the gene matches.

This clone has only a few counts. J is TRBJ1-5 and V is TRBV24-1; the D is unclear. CDR1 is KGHDR and CDR2 is SFDVKD in the germline V gene. Trimming stripped 3 bases from V and 2 bases from J, with 13 bases between. This CDR3 is built from 16 residues. The CDR3, as DNA: TGTGCCACCAGTGATGGAGTCCGTGGAGGCAATCAGCCCCAGCATTTT. Translated, it gives CATSDGVRGGNQPQHF.

J is TRBJ1-3 and V is TRBV5-1, with 7 bases lining up with TRBD1. Germline CDR1 SGHRS, CDR2 YFSETQ. The V gene end was trimmed by 0 bases and the J gene end by 3 bases; junction bases not matched to a gene: 6. This CDR3 comprises 16 residues. The CDR3 spells CASSLDGQVVGNTIYF. CDR3 bases: TGCGCCAGCAGCTTGGACGGACAGGTGGTTGGAAACACCATATATTTT.

V is TRBV5-1 and J is TRBJ2-7, with D possibly being TRBD2 (6 bases). The germline gives CDR1 SGHRS, CDR2 YFSETQ. The CDR3 length is 14 residues. Deletions cut 4 bases from V and 3 bases from J, with 14 bases between. The CDR3 region is CASSPNVGGYEQYF. CDR3 bases: TGCGCCAGCAGCCCAAACGTGGGGGGCTACGAGCAGTACTTC.

V gene TRBV5-4 combines with J gene TRBJ1-2, with no clear D. V lost 2 bases to trimming and J lost 4 bases, with 18 bases between them. This CDR3 has 16 amino acids. Germline V CDR1 and CDR2: SGHNT, YYREEE (reference sequence). CDR3 bases: TGTGCCAGCAGCTTTCCCACTGCAGTGCAGGTCTATGGCTACACCTTC. Translating it yields CASSFPTAVQVYGYTF.

The chain links TRBV7-9 to TRBJ1-6; unclear D gene. This CDR3 is 15 amino acids long. Trimming pared 4 bases from V and 9 bases from J, leaving 16 bases between. Germline-derived CDR1 and CDR2 are SEHNR and FQNEAQ (reference sequence). CDR3 in amino acids: CASSSEGGRASPLHF. CDR3 bases: TGTGCCAGCAGCTCAGAGGGCGGGAGGGCTTCACCCCTCCACTTT.

V and J are TRBV6-5 and TRBJ2-7; TRBD1 is a possible D gene (6 bases). CDR3 length: 14 residues. Per the germline V gene, CDR1 is MNHEY and CDR2 is SVGAGI. Trimming removed 2 bases at V and 5 bases at J, with 13 bases between. The CDR3 DNA sequence: TGTGCCAGCAGTTACGGACCTAACAGGGACGAGCAGTACTTC. This gives the protein CASSYGPNRDEQYF.

The chain combines TRBV10-3 with TRBJ1-2; 7 bases align to TRBD1. From germline, CDR1 is ENHRY and CDR2 SYGVKD. V was pared by 4 bases and J by 5 bases, with 16 bases of the junction left unmatched. The CDR3 has 17 amino acids. CDR3 DNA sequence: TGTGCCATCAGTGTCCGAGGGACAGCCGGAGGAGGATATGGCTACACCTTC. Protein: CAISVRGTAGGGYGYTF.

The chain carries TRBV25-1 and TRBJ1-2; D is perhaps TRBD1 (6 bases). The CDR3 sequence is 17 residues long. The germline gives CDR1 MGHDK, CDR2 SYGVNS. V shed 5 bases and J shed 1 base, with 20 bases lying between them. Here the CDR3 DNA reads TGTGCCAGCAGTAAACCGGGACACCCGACGGTTAACTATGGCTACACCTTC. Translated, it gives CASSKPGHPTVNYGYTF.

For the CDR3, the DNA is TGCAGCGTCCAAATGCAGGGGGTCTTGGATACGCAGTATTTT. Protein sequence: CSVQMQGVLDTQYF. V and J are TRBV29-1 and TRBJ2-3, with 7 nucleotides matching TRBD1. V lost 6 bases to trimming and J lost 6 bases; unmatched junction nucleotides: 12. The CDR3 consists of 14 residues. The germline V gene has CDR1 SQVTM and CDR2 ANQGSEA.

The genes are TRBV9 and TRBJ2-1, with 7 positions matching TRBD2. CDR1 and CDR2 (germline): SGDLS, YYNGEE. V was pared by 0 bases and J by 7 bases, with 10 bases of the junction left unmatched. CDR3 length equals 16 residues. CDR3 coding DNA: TGTGCCAGCAGCGTAGGGACCGCCCCGCGGGAGAATGAGCAGTTCTTC. As protein: CASSVGTAPRENEQFF.

This chain connects TRBV6-6 to TRBJ2-1; D possibly corresponds to TRBD2 (6 bases). V lost 6 bases to trimming and J lost 0 bases, with 30 bases between them. The germline gives CDR1 MNHNY, CDR2 SVGAGI (reference sequence). CDR3 length: 21 residues. CDR3: CASSPKLLSSSAKSSYNEQFF. In nucleotides, the CDR3 is TGTGCCAGCAGCCCAAAACTCCTCTCCTCTAGCGCGAAGAGCTCCTACAATGAGCAGTTCTTC.